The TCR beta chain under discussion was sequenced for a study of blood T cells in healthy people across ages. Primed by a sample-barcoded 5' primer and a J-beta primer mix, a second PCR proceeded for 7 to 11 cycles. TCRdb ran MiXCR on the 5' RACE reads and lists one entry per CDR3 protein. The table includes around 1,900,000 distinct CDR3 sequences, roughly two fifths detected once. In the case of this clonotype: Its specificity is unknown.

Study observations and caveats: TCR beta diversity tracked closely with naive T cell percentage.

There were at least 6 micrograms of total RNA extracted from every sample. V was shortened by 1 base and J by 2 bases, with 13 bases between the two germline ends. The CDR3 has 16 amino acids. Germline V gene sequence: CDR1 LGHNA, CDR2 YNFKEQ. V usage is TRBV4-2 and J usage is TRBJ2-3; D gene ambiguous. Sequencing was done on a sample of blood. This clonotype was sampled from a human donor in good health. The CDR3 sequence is CASSQGSWMDTDTQYF. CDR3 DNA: TGTGCCAGCAGCCAAGGAAGTTGGATGGACACAGATACGCAGTATTTT.